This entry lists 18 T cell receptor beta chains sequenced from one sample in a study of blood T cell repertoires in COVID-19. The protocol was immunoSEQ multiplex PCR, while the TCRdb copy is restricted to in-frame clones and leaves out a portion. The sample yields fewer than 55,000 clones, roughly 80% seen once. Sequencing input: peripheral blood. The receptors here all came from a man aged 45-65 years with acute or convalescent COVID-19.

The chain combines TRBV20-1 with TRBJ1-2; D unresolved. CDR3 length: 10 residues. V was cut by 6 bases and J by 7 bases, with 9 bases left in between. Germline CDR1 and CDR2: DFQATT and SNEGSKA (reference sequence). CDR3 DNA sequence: TGCAGTGCCCGTCTAGGTGGCTACACCTTC. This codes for CSARLGGYTF.

This chain's CDR3 is CASSPQGVNYGYTF. CDR3 nucleotides: TGCGCCAGCAGCCCCCAGGGGGTTAACTATGGCTACACCTTC. The V and J genes are TRBV5-1 and TRBJ1-2; 7 bases agree with TRBD1. Trimming at V came to 4 bases and at J to 1 base, leaving 4 bases not matched to a gene. The V gene's germline CDR1 is SGHRS and CDR2 YFSETQ. The CDR3 contains 14 residues.

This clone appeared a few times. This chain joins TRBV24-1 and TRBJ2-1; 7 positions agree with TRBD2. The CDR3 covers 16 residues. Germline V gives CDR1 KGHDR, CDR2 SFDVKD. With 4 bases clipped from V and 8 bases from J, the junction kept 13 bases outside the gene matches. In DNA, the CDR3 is TGTGCCACCAGTGACATAAGCGGGACCGCGGTTGATGAGCAGTTCTTC. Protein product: CATSDISGTAVDEQFF.

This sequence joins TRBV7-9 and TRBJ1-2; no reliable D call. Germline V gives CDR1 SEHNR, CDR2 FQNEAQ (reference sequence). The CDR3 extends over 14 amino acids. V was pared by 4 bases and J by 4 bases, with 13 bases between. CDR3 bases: TGTGCCAGCAGCTCCCCGATCAGAAGCTATGGCTACACCTTC. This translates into CASSSPIRSYGYTF. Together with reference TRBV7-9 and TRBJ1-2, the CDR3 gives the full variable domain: DTGVSQNPRHKITKRGQNVTFRCDPISEHNRLYWYRQTLGQGPEFLTYFQNEAQLEKSRLLSDRFSAERPKGSFSTLEIQRTEQGDSAMYLCASSSPIRSYGYTFGSGTRLTVV.

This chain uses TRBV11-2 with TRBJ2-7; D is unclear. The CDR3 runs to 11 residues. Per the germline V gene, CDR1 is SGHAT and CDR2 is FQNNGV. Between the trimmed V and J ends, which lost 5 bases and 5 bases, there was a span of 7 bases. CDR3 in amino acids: CASSKRDEQYF. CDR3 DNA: TGTGCCAGCAGCAAACGGGACGAGCAGTACTTC.

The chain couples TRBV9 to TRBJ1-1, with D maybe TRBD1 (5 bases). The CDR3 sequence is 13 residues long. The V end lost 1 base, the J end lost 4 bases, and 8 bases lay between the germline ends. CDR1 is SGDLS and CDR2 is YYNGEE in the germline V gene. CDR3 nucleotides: TGTGCCAGCAGCGTATCGGGGGGCACTGAAGCTTTCTTT. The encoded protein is CASSVSGGTEAFF.

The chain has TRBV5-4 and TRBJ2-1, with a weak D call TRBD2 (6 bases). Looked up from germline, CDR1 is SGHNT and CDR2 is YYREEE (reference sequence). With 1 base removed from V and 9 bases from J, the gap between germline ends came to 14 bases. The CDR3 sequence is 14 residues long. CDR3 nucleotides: TGTGCCAGCAGCTTGCTAGGGGAGGCGCGTGAGCAGTTCTTC. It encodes CASSLLGEAREQFF.

CDR3 protein: CASSLRPSGGTDTQYF. CDR3 sequence (DNA): TGTGCCAGCAGCTTAAGGCCTAGCGGGGGTACAGATACGCAGTATTTT. J is TRBJ2-3 and V is TRBV7-3; 10 nucleotides line up with TRBD2. Germline-derived CDR1 and CDR2 are SGHTA and FQGTGA. The ends lost 1 base at V and 3 bases at J; junction bases unmatched: 4. The CDR3 length is 16 residues.

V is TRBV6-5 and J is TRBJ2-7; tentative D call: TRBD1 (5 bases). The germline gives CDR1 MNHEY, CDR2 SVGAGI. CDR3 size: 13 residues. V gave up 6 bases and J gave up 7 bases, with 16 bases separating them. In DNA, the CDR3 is TGTGCCAGCAGCAGGAGCAGGGTTGGAGAGCAGTACTTC. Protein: CASSRSRVGEQYF.

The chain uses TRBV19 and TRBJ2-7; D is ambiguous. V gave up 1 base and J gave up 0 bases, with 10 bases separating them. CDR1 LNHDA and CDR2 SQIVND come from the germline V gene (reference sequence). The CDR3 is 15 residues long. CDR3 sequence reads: CASSIGGESSYEQYF. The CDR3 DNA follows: TGTGCCAGTAGTATAGGAGGCGAGAGCTCCTACGAGCAGTACTTC.

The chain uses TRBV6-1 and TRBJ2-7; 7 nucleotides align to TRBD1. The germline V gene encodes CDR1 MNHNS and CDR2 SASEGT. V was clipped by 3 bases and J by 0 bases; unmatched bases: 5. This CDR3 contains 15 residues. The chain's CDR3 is CASSDGQAHSYEQYF. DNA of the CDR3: TGTGCCAGCAGTGACGGACAGGCGCACTCCTACGAGCAGTACTTC.

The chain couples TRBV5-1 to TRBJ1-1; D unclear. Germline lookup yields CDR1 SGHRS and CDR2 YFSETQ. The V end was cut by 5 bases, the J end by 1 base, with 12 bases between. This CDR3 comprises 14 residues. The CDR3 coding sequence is TGCGCCAGCAGTCCCGTCCAGGCGAACACTGAAGCTTTCTTT. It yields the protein CASSPVQANTEAFF.

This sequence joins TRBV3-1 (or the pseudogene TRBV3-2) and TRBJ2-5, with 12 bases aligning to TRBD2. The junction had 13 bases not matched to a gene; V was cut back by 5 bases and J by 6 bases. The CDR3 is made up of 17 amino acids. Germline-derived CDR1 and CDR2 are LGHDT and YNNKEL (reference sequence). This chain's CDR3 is CASSSRIRTSGVQTQYF. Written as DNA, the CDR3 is TGTGCCAGCAGCTCCAGAATAAGGACTAGCGGGGTTCAGACCCAGTACTTC.

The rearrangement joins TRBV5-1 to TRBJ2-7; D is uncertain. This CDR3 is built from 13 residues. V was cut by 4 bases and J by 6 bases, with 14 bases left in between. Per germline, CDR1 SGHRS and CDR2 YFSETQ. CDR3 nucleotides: TGCGCCAGCAGCCAGAATACAGAGCCCGAGCAGTACTTC. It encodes CASSQNTEPEQYF.

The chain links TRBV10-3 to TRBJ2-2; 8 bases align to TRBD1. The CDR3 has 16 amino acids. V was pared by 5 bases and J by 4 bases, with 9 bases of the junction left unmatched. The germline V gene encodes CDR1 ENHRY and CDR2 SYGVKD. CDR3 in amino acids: CAISPDRGRGTGELFF. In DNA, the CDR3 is TGTGCCATCAGTCCCGACAGGGGAAGAGGCACCGGGGAGCTGTTTTTT.

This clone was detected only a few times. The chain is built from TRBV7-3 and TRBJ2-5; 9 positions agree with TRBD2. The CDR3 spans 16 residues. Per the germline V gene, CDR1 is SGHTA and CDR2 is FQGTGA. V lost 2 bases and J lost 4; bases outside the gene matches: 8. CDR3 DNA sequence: TGTGCCAGCAGCTTAGGGGTAGCGGGAGAAGCAGAGACCCAGTACTTC. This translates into CASSLGVAGEAETQYF.

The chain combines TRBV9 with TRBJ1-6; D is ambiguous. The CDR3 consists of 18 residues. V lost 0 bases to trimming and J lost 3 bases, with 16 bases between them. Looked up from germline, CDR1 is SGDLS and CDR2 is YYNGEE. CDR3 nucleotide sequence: TGTGCCAGCAGCGTAGATTTAACAGATCAAGGCTATAATTCACCCCTCCACTTT. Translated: CASSVDLTDQGYNSPLHF.

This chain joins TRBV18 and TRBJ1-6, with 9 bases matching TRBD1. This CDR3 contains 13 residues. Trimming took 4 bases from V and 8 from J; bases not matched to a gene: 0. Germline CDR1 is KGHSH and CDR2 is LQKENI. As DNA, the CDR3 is TGTGCCAGCTCACGGGACAGGGATTCACCCCTCCACTTT. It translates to CASSRDRDSPLHF.